The following is a T cell receptor beta chain sequence with its context. Its antigen specificity is not known. No quality values exist for individual bases; no much larger clone is one base distant. The sample comes from a study of T cell responses to AZD1222 COVID-19 vaccine (dated by TCRdb to the early 2020s). For the study in its entirety: AZD1222 recipients whose second dose came at about 4 weeks and those whose second dose came at about 12 weeks were combined into one group, since spike-specific TCR depth and breadth did not differ between the two schedules. Enrollment into the trials was organized by age into subgroups of 18-55, 56-69 and 70-plus years, and those subgroups contained about 160, 30 and 59 TCR-sequenced participants, respectively. TCR sequencing was performed for 230 to 250 trial participants, of whom some 200 were given two doses of AZD1222 and some 26 were given two doses of MenACWY control vaccine. On the study overall, not on this receptor specifically: After two AZD1222 doses, both the breadth and the depth of spike-specific TCRs were significantly higher than at day 0 and than in MenACWY recipients. Reportedly, almost half of the unique spike-specific TCRs recognized epitopes lying outside the regions that are mutated in the B.1.351 and B.1.1.7 variants. Conclusions about previously exposed vaccinees are limited, since just 6 or 7 AZD1222 recipients were seropositive for SARS-CoV-2 at baseline. In the small 56-69-year group, the increase in depth fell short of significance, most likely because of low power. Participants were mostly white British, with more females than males. The authors suggested clonal diversity may have been underestimated. Because no day 14 peak-response samples were available, the repertoires could be characterized only after the peak T cell response. The vaccine-associated CD4 TCRs covered the entire spike protein, and the dominant responses fell in regions 160-218 and 743-854.

The time point label on this specimen signifies: baseline before first vaccination. The vaccinee samples were drawn from two UK trials, COV001 and COV002, one of which was a single-blind randomized controlled phase 2/3 trial testing AZD1222 (ChAdOx1 nCoV-19) in healthy adults. For TCRbeta chain sequencing, PBMC samples from trial participants were taken at day 0 and at day 28 after the second dose. The CDR3 sequence holds 13 residues, the cysteine and phenylalanine included. Of the read, only the CDR3 DNA is kept; its 39 bases are in frame from base 1. The germline V gene (reference sequence) specifies LNHDA as CDR1 and SQIVND as CDR2. The junction shows trimming of 8 bases on V and 4 bases on J, and the gene matches do not reach 8 bases of it. The CDR3 regions of human TCRbeta chains were subjected to immunosequencing. In the authors' own workflow: TCRs in the repertoires were matched against a reference library of SARS-CoV-2-specific TCRs that had been generated with the MIRA antigen-specificity platform. Breadth meant the fraction of unique TCRs that were SARS-CoV-2-associated, whereas depth meant the fraction of total T cells that were SARS-CoV-2-associated. Each spike-specific TCR was assigned to its reactive spike region and to a CD4 or CD8 class using the MIRA data. Log10-transformed breadth and depth values were compared by one-way ANOVA with Sidak's multiple comparisons tests. Sourced from immuneACCESS, this table was stored by TCRdb with only in-frame sequences that have V and J called. A share of the clones is absent; for the studies checked, an unresolved V gene accounts for under half, and the remainder has no known explanation. The DNA was the basis for D and trimming; V, J and clone size are from that table. In this sample the table shows 90,000 to 120,000 clones, about 87% of which occur a single time. The ten largest clonotypes hold about 8.7% of the sample.

The sequenced sample was peripheral blood, obtained on day 0 of AZD1222 vaccination. This sequence uses TRBV19 and TRBJ2-7; 7 middle bases align to TRBD2. This sequence originates from an adult in good health. The CDR3 region reads CASGGAGYYEQYF. The DNA is TGTGCCAGTGGTGGAGCGGGATATTACGAGCAGTACTTC.